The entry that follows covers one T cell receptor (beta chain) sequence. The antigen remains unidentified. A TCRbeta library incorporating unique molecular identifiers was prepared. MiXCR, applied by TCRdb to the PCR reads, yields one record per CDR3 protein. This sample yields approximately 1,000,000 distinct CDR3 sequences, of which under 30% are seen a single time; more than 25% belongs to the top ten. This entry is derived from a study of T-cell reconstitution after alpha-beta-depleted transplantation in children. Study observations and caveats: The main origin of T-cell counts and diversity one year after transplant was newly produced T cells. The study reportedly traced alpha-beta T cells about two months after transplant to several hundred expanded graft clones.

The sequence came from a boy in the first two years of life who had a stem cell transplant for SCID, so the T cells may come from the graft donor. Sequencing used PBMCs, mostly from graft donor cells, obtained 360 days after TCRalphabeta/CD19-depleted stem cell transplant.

The CDR3 DNA is TGTGCCAGCAGTTTTGGGGGCCAGGGAGCCACCATATATTTT. It translates to CASSFGGQGATIYF. The chain employs TRBV12-3 or TRBV12-4 and TRBJ1-3, with a weak D call TRBD1 (6 bases). Trimming pared 3 bases from V and 9 bases from J, leaving 15 bases between. There are 14 residues in the CDR3.